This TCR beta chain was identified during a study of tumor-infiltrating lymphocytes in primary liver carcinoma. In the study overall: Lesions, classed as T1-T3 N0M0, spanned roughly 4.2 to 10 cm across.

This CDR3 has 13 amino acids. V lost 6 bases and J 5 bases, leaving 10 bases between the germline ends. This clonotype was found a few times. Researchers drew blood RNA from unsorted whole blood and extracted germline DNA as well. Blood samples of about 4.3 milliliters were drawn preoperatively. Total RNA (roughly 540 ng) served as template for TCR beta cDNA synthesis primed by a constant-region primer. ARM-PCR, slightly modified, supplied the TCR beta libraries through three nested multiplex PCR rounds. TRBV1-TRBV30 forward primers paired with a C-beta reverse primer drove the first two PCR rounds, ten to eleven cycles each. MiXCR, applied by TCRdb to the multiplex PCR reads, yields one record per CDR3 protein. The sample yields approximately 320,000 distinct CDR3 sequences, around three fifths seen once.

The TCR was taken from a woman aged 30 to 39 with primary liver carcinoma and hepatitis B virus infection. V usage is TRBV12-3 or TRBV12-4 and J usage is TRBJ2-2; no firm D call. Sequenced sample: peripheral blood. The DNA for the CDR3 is TGTGCCAGCAGCCCCAAGGCAACCGGGGAGCTGTTTTTT. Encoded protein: CASSPKATGELFF.